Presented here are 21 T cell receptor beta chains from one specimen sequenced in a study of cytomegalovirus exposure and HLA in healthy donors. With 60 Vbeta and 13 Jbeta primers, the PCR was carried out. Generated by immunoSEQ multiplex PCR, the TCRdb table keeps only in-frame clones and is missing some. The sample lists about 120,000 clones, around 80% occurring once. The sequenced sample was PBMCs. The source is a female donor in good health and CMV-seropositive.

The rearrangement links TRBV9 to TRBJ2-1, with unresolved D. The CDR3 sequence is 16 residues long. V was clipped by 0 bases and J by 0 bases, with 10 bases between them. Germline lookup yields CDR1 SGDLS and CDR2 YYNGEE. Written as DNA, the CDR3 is TGTGCCAGCAGCGTAGGAACTCTAGGCTCCTACAATGAGCAGTTCTTC. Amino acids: CASSVGTLGSYNEQFF.

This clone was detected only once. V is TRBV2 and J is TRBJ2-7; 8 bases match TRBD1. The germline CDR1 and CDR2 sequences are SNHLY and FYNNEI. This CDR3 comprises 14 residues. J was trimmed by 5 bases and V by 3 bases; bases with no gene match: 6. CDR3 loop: CASSDPDRVHEQYF. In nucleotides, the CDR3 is TGTGCCAGCAGTGACCCGGACAGGGTCCACGAGCAGTACTTC.

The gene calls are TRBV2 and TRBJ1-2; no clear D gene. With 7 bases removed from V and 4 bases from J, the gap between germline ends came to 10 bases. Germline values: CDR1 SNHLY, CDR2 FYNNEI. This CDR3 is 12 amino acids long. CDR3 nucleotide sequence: TGTGCCAGCATTGAGGGCCCCTATGGCTACACCTTC. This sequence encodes CASIEGPYGYTF.

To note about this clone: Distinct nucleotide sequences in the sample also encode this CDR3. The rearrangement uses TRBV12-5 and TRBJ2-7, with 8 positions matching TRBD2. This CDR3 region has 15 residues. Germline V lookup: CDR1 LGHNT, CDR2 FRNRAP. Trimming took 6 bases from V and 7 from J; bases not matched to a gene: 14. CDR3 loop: CASGPAGGPQDEQYF. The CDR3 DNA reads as TGTGCTAGTGGCCCCGCGGGGGGCCCGCAGGATGAGCAGTACTTC.

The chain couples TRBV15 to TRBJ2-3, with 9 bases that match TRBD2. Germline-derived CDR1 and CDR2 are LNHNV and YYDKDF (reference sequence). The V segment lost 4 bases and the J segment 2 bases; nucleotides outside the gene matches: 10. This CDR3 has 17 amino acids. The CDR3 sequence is CATSILGRGGFTDTQYF. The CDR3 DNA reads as TGTGCCACCAGCATTCTTGGGCGGGGGGGGTTCACAGATACGCAGTATTTT.

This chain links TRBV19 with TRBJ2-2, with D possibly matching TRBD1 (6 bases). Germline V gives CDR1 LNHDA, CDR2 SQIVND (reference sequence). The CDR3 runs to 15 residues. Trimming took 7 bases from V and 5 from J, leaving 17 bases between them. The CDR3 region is CASTEQGTRTGELFF. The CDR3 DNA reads TGTGCCAGTACCGAACAGGGTACCCGAACCGGGGAGCTGTTTTTT.

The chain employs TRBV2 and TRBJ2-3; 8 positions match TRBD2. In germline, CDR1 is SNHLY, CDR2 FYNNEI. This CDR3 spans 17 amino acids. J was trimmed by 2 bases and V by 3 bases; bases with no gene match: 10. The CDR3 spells CASSDAGLAEYTDTQYF. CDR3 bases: TGTGCCAGCAGTGACGCCGGACTAGCAGAATACACAGATACGCAGTATTTT.

CDR3 sequence reads: CASSQDFGGETEAFF. DNA of the CDR3: TGCGCCAGCAGCCAAGATTTCGGGGGAGAAACTGAAGCTTTCTTT. The chain employs TRBV4-3 and TRBJ1-1; D might be TRBD1 (5 bases). CDR1 is LGHNA and CDR2 is YSLEER in the germline V gene. CDR3 length: 15 amino acids. Deletions cut 0 bases from V and 5 bases from J, with 13 bases between.

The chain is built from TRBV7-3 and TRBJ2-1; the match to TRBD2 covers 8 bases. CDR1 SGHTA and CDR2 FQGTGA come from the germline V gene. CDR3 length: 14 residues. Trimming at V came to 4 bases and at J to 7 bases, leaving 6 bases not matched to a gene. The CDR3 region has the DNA TGTGCCAGCAGCTCCCCGGGGGGGCGAAATGAGCAGTTCTTC. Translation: CASSSPGGRNEQFF.

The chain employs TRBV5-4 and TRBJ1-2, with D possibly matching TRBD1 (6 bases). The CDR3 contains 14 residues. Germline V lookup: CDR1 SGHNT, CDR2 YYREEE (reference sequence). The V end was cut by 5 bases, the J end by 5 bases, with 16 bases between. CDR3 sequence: CASSVADRRYGYTF. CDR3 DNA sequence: TGTGCCAGCAGTGTAGCTGACAGGAGGTATGGCTACACCTTC. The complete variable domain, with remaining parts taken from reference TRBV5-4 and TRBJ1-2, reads ETGVTQSPTHLIKTRGQQVTLRCSSQSGHNTVSWYQQALGQGPQFIFQYYREEENGRGNFPPRFSGLQFPNYSSELNVNALELDDSALYLCASSVADRRYGYTFGSGTRLTVV.

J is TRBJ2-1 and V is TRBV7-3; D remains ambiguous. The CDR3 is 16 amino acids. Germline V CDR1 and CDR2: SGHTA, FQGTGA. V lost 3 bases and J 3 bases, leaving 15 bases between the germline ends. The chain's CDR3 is CASSLNSANLYNEQFF. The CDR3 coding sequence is TGTGCCAGCAGCTTGAATAGTGCAAACCTCTACAATGAGCAGTTCTTC.

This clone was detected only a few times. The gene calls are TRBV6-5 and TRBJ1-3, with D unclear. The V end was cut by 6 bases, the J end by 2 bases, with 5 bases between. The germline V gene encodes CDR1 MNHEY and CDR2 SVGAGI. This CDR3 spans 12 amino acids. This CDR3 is CASSSTGNTIYF. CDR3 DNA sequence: TGTGCCAGCAGCTCTACTGGAAACACCATATATTTT.

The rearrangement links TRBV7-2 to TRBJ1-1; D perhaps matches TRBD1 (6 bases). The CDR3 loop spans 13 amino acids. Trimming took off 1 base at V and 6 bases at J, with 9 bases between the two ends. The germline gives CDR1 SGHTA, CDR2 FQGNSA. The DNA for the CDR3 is TGTGCCAGCAGCTTAGTTGGACAGTCTGAAGCTTTCTTT. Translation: CASSLVGQSEAFF. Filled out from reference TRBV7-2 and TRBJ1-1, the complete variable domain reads GAGVSQSPSNKVTEKGKDVELRCDPISGHTALYWYRQSLGQGLEFLIYFQGNSAPDKSGLPSDRFSAERTGGSVSTLTIQRTQQEDSAVYLCASSLVGQSEAFFGQGTRLTVV.

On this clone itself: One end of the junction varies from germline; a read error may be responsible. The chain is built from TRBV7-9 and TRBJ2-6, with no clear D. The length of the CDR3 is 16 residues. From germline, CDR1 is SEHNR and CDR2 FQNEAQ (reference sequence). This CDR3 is CSSSPYSGRGANVLTF. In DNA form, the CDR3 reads TGTTCCAGCAGCCCCTATTCTGGGCGCGGGGCCAACGTCCTGACTTTC.

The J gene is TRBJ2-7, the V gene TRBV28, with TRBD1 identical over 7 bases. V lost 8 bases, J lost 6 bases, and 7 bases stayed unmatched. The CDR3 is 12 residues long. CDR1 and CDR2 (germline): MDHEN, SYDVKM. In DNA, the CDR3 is TGTGCCAGCCGAGACAGGGTACTCGAGCAGTACTTC. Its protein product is CASRDRVLEQYF.

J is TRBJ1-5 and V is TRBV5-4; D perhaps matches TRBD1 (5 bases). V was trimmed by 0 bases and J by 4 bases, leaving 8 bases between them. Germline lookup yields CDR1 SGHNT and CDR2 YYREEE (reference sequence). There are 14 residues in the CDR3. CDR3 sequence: CASSLDGGNQPQHF. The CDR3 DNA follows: TGTGCCAGCAGCTTGGACGGGGGAAATCAGCCCCAGCATTTT.

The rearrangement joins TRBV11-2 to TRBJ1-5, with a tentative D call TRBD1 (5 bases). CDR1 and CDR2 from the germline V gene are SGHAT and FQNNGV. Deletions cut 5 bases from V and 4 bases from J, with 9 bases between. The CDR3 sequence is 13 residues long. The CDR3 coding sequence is TGTGCCAGCAGCCCGGAGGGGAATCAGCCCCAGCATTTT. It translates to CASSPEGNQPQHF.

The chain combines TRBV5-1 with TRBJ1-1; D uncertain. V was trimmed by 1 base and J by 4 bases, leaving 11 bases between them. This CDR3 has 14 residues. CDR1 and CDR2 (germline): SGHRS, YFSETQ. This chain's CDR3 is CASSLSLIVTEAFF. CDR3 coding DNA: TGCGCCAGCAGCTTGTCCCTTATTGTCACTGAAGCTTTCTTT.

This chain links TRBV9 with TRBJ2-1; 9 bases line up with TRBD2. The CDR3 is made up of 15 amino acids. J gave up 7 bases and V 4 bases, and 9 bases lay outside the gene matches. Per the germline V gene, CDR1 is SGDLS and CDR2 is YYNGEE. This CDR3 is CASSSSSGARNEQFF. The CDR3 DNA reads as TGTGCCAGCAGCTCCTCTAGCGGGGCTAGGAATGAGCAGTTCTTC.

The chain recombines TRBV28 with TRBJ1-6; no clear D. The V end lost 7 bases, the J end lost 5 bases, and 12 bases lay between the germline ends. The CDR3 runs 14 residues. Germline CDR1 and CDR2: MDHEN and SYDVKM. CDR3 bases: TGTGCCAGCAAAATAGTGGGCAATAATTCACCCCTCCACTTT. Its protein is CASKIVGNNSPLHF.

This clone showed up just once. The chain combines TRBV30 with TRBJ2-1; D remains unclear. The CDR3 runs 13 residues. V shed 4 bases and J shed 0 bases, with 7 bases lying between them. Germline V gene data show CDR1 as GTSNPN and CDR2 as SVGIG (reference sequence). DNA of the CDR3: TGTGCCTGGAACCCAGGCTCCTACAATGAGCAGTTCTTC. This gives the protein CAWNPGSYNEQFF.